This TCR beta chain was sequenced for a study of response to subunit inactivated influenza vaccine. Trimming removed 0 bases at V and 1 base at J, with 6 bases between. The CDR3 loop spans 15 amino acids. TCRdb processed the RT-PCR reads anew with MiXCR; each CDR3 protein has one entry. This table has under 550,000 distinct CDR3 sequences, 6% to 9% appearing once. In regard to this clonotype: What it recognizes is unknown.

Overall study results and limits: It was suggested by the authors that few new T cells are recruited by each seasonal influenza vaccination.

The chain recombines TRBV23-1 with TRBJ2-2; D is unresolved. TRBV23-1 carries the ORF label, with uncertain function. The receptor comes from a man in his fifties or sixties who received an inactivated influenza vaccine. The sample here was PBMCs from blood, taken less than 30 months after vaccination. As DNA, the CDR3 is TGCGCCAGCAGTCAATCGTCAGGGAACACCGGGGAGCTGTTTTTT. This gives the protein CASSQSSGNTGELFF.